What follows describes a single T cell receptor (beta chain). TEMRA cells were FACS-enriched, unlike CD8+ and CD4+ T cells, which were negatively isolated. This CDR3 is 15 amino acids long. V was trimmed by 4 bases and J by 4 bases, leaving 16 bases between them. Germline V gives CDR1 MGHRA, CDR2 YSYEKL. Random-hexamer reverse transcription was applied to roughly 0.45 to 1 ug RNA. TCRdb called the immunoSEQ multiplex PCR reads again in MiXCR, with one record for every CDR3 protein. The sample consists of under 200,000 distinct CDR3 sequences, 85% to 95% of them appearing once. This sample is part of a study of CD8 T cells in Susac syndrome.

This receptor was obtained from a human donor in good health. The chain links TRBV4-1 to TRBJ1-1; D unresolved. The sequencing sample was made of CD4+ T cells from PBMCs. The DNA of the CDR3 is TGCGCCAGCAGCCCTCTTGGTTACCGGCCCACTGAAGCTTTCTTT. It encodes CASSPLGYRPTEAFF.